These 6 T cell receptor beta chains were all obtained from the same sample, sequenced in a study of T-cell reconstitution after alpha-beta-depleted transplantation in children. Unique molecular identifiers were incorporated when the TCRbeta library was constructed. TCRdb redid the calling of the PCR reads with MiXCR, one entry per CDR3 protein. The sample consists of some 350,000 distinct CDR3 sequences, 10% to 13% of them appearing once. The material was PBMCs from the stem cell graft donor, obtained from the stem cell graft. The receptors come from a human donor who donated a stem cell graft to a child with acute lymphoblastic leukemia.

V is TRBV29-1 and J is TRBJ2-3, with TRBD2 matching 8 bases. V lost 0 bases to trimming and J lost 4 bases; unmatched junction nucleotides: 12. The germline CDR1 and CDR2 sequences are SQVTM and ANQGSEA. CDR3 size: 17 residues. This CDR3 is CSVEDGTFSGKADTQYF. CDR3 nucleotide sequence: TGCAGCGTTGAAGATGGGACCTTTAGCGGGAAGGCAGATACGCAGTATTTT.

This clonotype turned up a few times. The V and J genes are TRBV27 and TRBJ2-7; 11 nucleotides align to TRBD2. Germline V gives CDR1 MNHEY, CDR2 SMNVEV (reference sequence). V shed 3 bases and J 5 bases; nucleotides not matched to a gene: 9. CDR3 length equals 16 residues. CDR3 sequence reads: CASSLASGRLDHEQYF. The CDR3 nucleotides are TGTGCCAGCAGTTTGGCTAGCGGGAGGTTAGACCACGAGCAGTACTTC.

The rearrangement links TRBV7-8 to TRBJ2-5; a weak D match, TRBD2 (6 bases). CDR3 size: 14 residues. Germline-derived CDR1 and CDR2 are SGHVS and FQNEAQ. V dropped 2 bases and J dropped 5 bases, with 12 bases sitting between them. This CDR3 is CASSLPGVSETQYF. The CDR3 bases are TGTGCCAGCAGCTTACCGGGAGTTTCGGAGACCCAGTACTTC.

This chain connects TRBV12-3 or TRBV12-4 to TRBJ2-7, with a tentative D call TRBD2 (6 bases). V dropped 0 bases and J dropped 4 bases, with 7 bases sitting between them. There are 13 residues in the CDR3. The DNA for the CDR3 is TGTGCCAGCAGTTTAGCGCGGGAATACGAGCAGTACTTC. Its protein is CASSLAREYEQYF.

The rearrangement uses TRBV24-1 and TRBJ2-7; a weak D match, TRBD1 (6 bases). The CDR3 contains 15 residues. Germline-derived CDR1 and CDR2 are KGHDR and SFDVKD. The V and J ends lost 3 bases and 7 bases respectively, with 18 bases between them. The CDR3 protein is CATSDTGHGRCEQYF. The CDR3 DNA reads as TGTGCCACCAGTGATACGGGACACGGAAGGTGTGAGCAGTACTTC.

The chain has TRBV29-1 and TRBJ1-4; D uncertain. Germline CDR1 SQVTM, CDR2 ANQGSEA. Between the trimmed V and J ends, which lost 0 bases and 4 bases, there was a span of 9 bases. The CDR3 consists of 14 residues. The CDR3 coding sequence is TGCAGCGTTGAAGAGGGGAAGGGTAATGAAAAACTGTTTTTT. This encodes CSVEEGKGNEKLFF.